This T cell receptor beta chain was recorded in a study of blood T cell repertoires in COVID-19. The overall study: The United States, Italy and Spain were the sources of the acute and convalescent COVID-19 samples.

Trimming pared 6 bases from V and 4 bases from J, leaving 13 bases between. The CDR3 runs to 14 residues. Germline CDR1 reads KGHSH; CDR2 reads LQKENI. In its sample, this clone was seen a few times. Methods used by the authors: How many nucleated cells were present was estimated from reference gene primer amplification. Assay used: immunoSEQ multiplex PCR; TCRdb lists only in-frame clones, some missing. V, J and clone size reflect that table, while D and trimming were determined from the DNA. The sample consists of 200,000 to 250,000 clones, about 85% of them appearing once. The chain employs TRBV18 and TRBJ2-1; a possible D gene is TRBD1 (6 bases). The sequencing input was peripheral blood. This receptor was identified in a man aged 25-45 years who had recovered from COVID-19. The CDR3 nucleotides are TGTGCCAGCTCTGCCGGGACAACATACAATGAGCAGTTCTTC. The encoded protein is CASSAGTTYNEQFF.